One sample yielded the 22 T cell receptor beta chains listed below, sequenced in a study of blood T cell repertoires in COVID-19. Clones were sequenced by immunoSEQ multiplex PCR, and TCRdb holds only the in-frame ones, with some missing. This table holds roughly 290,000 clones, 84% found once. The specimen was peripheral blood. Receptors were obtained from a person aged 70 to 85 with COVID-19, enrolled during active disease.

The rearrangement links TRBV13 to TRBJ2-7; 12 bases agree with TRBD2. The ends lost 7 bases at V and 7 bases at J; junction bases unmatched: 8. CDR1 and CDR2 from the germline V gene are PRHDT and FYEKMQ (reference sequence). The CDR3 runs 14 residues. CDR3 amino acids: CASIQGLAGEEQYF. The CDR3 nucleotides read TGTGCCAGCATTCAGGGACTAGCGGGTGAAGAGCAGTACTTC.

This sequence joins TRBV3-1 (or the pseudogene TRBV3-2) and TRBJ1-4; the match to TRBD1 covers 10 bases. The CDR3 loop spans 18 amino acids. Trimming cost V 4 bases and J 8 bases; bases outside gene matches: 16. Germline loops: CDR1 LGHDT, CDR2 YNNKEL (reference sequence). CDR3 sequence (DNA): TGTGCCAGCAGCCCGCCGGGACAGGGGCCTAGAGTTACAGAAAAACTGTTTTTT. Translating gives CASSPPGQGPRVTEKLFF.

This clone has a single count. V usage is TRBV5-4 and J usage is TRBJ1-6; weak D call: TRBD1 (6 bases). This CDR3 comprises 13 residues. Germline assignment: CDR1 SGHNT and CDR2 YYREEE (reference sequence). Trimming took 8 bases from V and 9 from J, leaving 15 bases between them. DNA for the CDR3: TGTGCCAGTTCCGGACAGACCGGTTCACCCCTCCACTTT. Its translation is CASSGQTGSPLHF.

The chain employs TRBV7-2 and TRBJ2-7; D is ambiguous. CDR1 SGHTA and CDR2 FQGNSA come from the germline V gene. The CDR3 is 11 residues long. The V and J ends lost 1 base and 5 bases respectively, with 3 bases between them. The CDR3 DNA sequence: TGTGCCAGCAGCTTAGTCGACGAGCAGTACTTC. Its protein product is CASSLVDEQYF. The variable domain in full, completed from reference TRBV7-2 and TRBJ2-7, reads GAGVSQSPSNKVTEKGKDVELRCDPISGHTALYWYRQSLGQGLEFLIYFQGNSAPDKSGLPSDRFSAERTGGSVSTLTIQRTQQEDSAVYLCASSLVDEQYFGPGTRLTVT.

The chain recombines TRBV6-7 with TRBJ1-5; D gene ambiguous. TRBV6-7 is an open reading frame, and its role is uncertain. This CDR3 region has 13 residues. Trimming stripped 0 bases from V and 7 bases from J, with 7 bases between. The CDR3 protein is CASSYSRWQPQHF. The CDR3, as DNA: TGTGCCAGCAGTTACTCGAGATGGCAGCCCCAGCATTTT.

The chain employs TRBV19 and TRBJ1-1, with D possibly matching TRBD1 (6 bases). Between the trimmed V and J ends, which lost 4 bases and 1 base, there was a span of 13 bases. Germline V gene lookup returns CDR1 LNHDA and CDR2 SQIVND (reference sequence). The CDR3 totals 15 residues. The CDR3 sequence: CASSTGEKKNTEAFF. CDR3 sequence (DNA): TGTGCCAGTAGTACAGGGGAGAAGAAGAACACTGAAGCTTTCTTT.

The rearrangement joins TRBV15 to TRBJ2-5; 11 nucleotides agree with TRBD2. The CDR3 has 15 amino acids. V shed 5 bases, J shed 5 bases, and the junction held 7 bases outside the gene matches. Germline V gene lookup returns CDR1 LNHNV and CDR2 YYDKDF (reference sequence). The CDR3 sequence: CATSFRLAGMETQYF. As DNA, the CDR3 is TGTGCCACCAGCTTCCGACTAGCGGGGATGGAGACCCAGTACTTC.

With regard to this clone: The same CDR3 can be traced to other DNA sequences in this sample. The V gene is TRBV11-2, the J gene TRBJ2-2, with D possibly TRBD2 on 5 matching bases. The V gene's germline CDR1 is SGHAT and CDR2 FQNNGV. The CDR3 runs to 13 residues. V was clipped by 1 base and J by 6 bases, with 6 bases between them. Here the CDR3 DNA reads TGTGCCAGCAGCTTAGGGCGGGCCGGGGAGCTGTTTTTT. Translation gives CASSLGRAGELFF.

This chain links TRBV3-1 (or the pseudogene TRBV3-2) with TRBJ1-1, with D perhaps TRBD1 (6 bases). The CDR3 is 16 residues long. CDR1 LGHDT and CDR2 YNNKEL come from the germline V gene (reference sequence). The V end lost 0 bases, the J end lost 4 bases, and 15 bases lay between the germline ends. The CDR3 loop is CASSQDRGGAGTEAFF. The CDR3 region has the DNA TGTGCCAGCAGCCAAGATCGGGGGGGGGCCGGCACTGAAGCTTTCTTT.

The chain carries TRBV5-8 and TRBJ1-2; no clear D. V shed 2 bases and J shed 1 base, with 12 bases lying between them. This CDR3 has 15 residues. CDR1 and CDR2 from the germline V gene are SGHTS and YDEGEE. The CDR3: CASSFEGSRNYGYTF. In nucleotides, the CDR3 is TGTGCCAGCAGCTTTGAAGGGAGCCGTAACTATGGCTACACCTTC.

V and J are TRBV7-9 and TRBJ2-3, with 11 bases aligning to TRBD2. This CDR3 region has 15 residues. V shed 1 base and J 6 bases; nucleotides not matched to a gene: 3. Germline V gives CDR1 SEHNR, CDR2 FQNEAQ (reference sequence). The chain's CDR3 is CASSLESSGRDTQYF. The CDR3 DNA follows: TGTGCCAGCAGCTTAGAGTCTAGCGGGAGGGATACGCAGTATTTT.

The rearrangement uses TRBV5-4 and TRBJ2-3, with 10 bases lining up with TRBD2. There are 18 residues in the CDR3. CDR1 and CDR2 (germline): SGHNT, YYREEE (reference sequence). V shed 2 bases and J 4 bases; nucleotides not matched to a gene: 13. CDR3 in DNA: TGTGCCAGCAGCTTCGGGCTAGCGGGGGTTGGTTCAGCAGATACGCAGTATTTT. This translates into CASSFGLAGVGSADTQYF.

This clone appeared once. In DNA form, the CDR3 reads TGTGCCAGCAGTTTCGGGGACAGGTTCAATCAGCCCCAGCATTTT. Translating it yields CASSFGDRFNQPQHF. The chain combines TRBV6-6 with TRBJ1-5; 8 bases agree with TRBD1. The V gene's germline CDR1 is MNHNY and CDR2 SVGAGI (reference sequence). This CDR3 spans 15 amino acids. V trimming: 4 bases; J trimming: 3 bases; junction bases outside the gene matches: 5.

This clone was seen more than once but under ten times. V is TRBV6-1 and J is TRBJ2-5; 7 positions match TRBD1. This CDR3 has 16 residues. The V segment lost 2 bases and the J segment 4 bases; nucleotides outside the gene matches: 10. Germline V gene data show CDR1 as MNHNS and CDR2 as SASEGT. CDR3 sequence: CASSETGVFLGETQYF. As DNA, the CDR3 is TGTGCCAGCAGTGAAACAGGGGTTTTTTTGGGAGAGACCCAGTACTTC.

J is TRBJ1-1 and V is TRBV4-3, with D possibly being TRBD1 (6 bases). Germline lookup yields CDR1 LGHNA and CDR2 YSLEER. The V end lost 5 bases, the J end lost 4 bases, and 14 bases lay between the germline ends. The CDR3 loop spans 14 amino acids. CDR3 DNA: TGCGCCAGCAGCGTCGGGACATTGACCACTGAAGCTTTCTTT. Its protein product is CASSVGTLTTEAFF.

The chain has TRBV7-3 and TRBJ2-2, with TRBD2 matching 8 bases. The CDR3 sequence is 16 residues long. V lost 5 bases, J lost 0 bases, and 5 bases stayed unmatched. CDR1 SGHTA and CDR2 FQGTGA come from the germline V gene. CDR3 sequence reads: CASSVAGGANTGELFF. In DNA form, the CDR3 reads TGTGCCAGCAGCGTCGCGGGGGGCGCGAACACCGGGGAGCTGTTTTTT.

The chain recombines TRBV27 with TRBJ1-4, with 7 nucleotides matching TRBD1. The CDR3 loop spans 14 amino acids. Germline values: CDR1 MNHEY, CDR2 SMNVEV (reference sequence). Trimming cost V 3 bases and J 5 bases; bases outside gene matches: 3. CDR3: CASSFRGRNEKLFF. DNA for the CDR3: TGTGCCAGCAGTTTCAGGGGGAGAAATGAAAAACTGTTTTTT.

The V gene is TRBV5-4, the J gene TRBJ2-3; 9 bases fit TRBD2. This CDR3 region has 13 residues. Looked up from germline, CDR1 is SGHNT and CDR2 is YYREEE (reference sequence). V dropped 4 bases and J dropped 7; count of bases not matched to a gene: 4. In DNA, the CDR3 is TGTGCCAGCAGCCTGACTAGCGGTCATACGCAGTATTTT. It translates to CASSLTSGHTQYF.

The CDR3 nucleotides read TGTGCCAGCAGCTCGTCTGGAGGGGGCGGCTATGGCTACACCTTC. Its protein is CASSSSGGGGYGYTF. V gene TRBV7-8 combines with J gene TRBJ1-2, with TRBD1 identical over 7 bases. The CDR3 is 15 amino acids. CDR1 and CDR2 from the germline V gene are SGHVS and FQNEAQ. With V trimmed by 4 bases and J by 4 bases, 9 bases remained unmatched.

The chain recombines TRBV6-1 with TRBJ1-5; 7 bases line up with TRBD1. CDR1 is MNHNS, CDR2 SASEGT, per germline. V shed 4 bases and J 5 bases; nucleotides not matched to a gene: 14. This CDR3 comprises 17 residues. The chain's CDR3 is CASSARPPDRADQPQHF. The CDR3 coding sequence is TGTGCCAGCAGTGCCCGACCCCCCGACAGGGCGGATCAGCCCCAGCATTTT.

The J gene is TRBJ2-1, the V gene TRBV12-5; 7 nucleotides agree with TRBD2. Trimming cost V 6 bases and J 10 bases; bases outside gene matches: 9. Germline V gene sequence: CDR1 LGHNT, CDR2 FRNRAP. This CDR3 is 13 amino acids long. CDR3 nucleotides: TGTGCTAGTGGCCGGACTAGGACGGAGGAGCAGTTCTTC. Protein sequence: CASGRTRTEEQFF.

V and J are TRBV5-1 and TRBJ1-4; 12 nucleotides align to TRBD1. Looked up from germline, CDR1 is SGHRS and CDR2 is YFSETQ. V lost 4 bases and J lost 6; bases outside the gene matches: 4. The CDR3 contains 15 residues. The CDR3 nucleotides read TGCGCCAGCAGCGGGACAGGGGGCGAGTATGAAAAACTGTTTTTT. Translation: CASSGTGGEYEKLFF.